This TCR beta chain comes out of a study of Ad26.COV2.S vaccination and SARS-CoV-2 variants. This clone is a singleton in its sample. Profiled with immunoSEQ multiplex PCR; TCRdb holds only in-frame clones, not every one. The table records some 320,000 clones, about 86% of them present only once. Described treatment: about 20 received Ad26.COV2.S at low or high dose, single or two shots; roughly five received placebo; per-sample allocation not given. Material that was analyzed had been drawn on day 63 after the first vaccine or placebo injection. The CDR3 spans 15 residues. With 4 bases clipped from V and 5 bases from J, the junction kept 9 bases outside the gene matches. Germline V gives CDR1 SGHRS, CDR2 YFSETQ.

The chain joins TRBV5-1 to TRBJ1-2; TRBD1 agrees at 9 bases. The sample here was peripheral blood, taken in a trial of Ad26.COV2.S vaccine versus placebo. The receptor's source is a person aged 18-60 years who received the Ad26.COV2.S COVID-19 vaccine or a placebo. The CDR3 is CASSQGQGGGYGYTF. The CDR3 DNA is TGCGCCAGCAGCCAGGGACAGGGCGGCGGATATGGCTACACCTTC.